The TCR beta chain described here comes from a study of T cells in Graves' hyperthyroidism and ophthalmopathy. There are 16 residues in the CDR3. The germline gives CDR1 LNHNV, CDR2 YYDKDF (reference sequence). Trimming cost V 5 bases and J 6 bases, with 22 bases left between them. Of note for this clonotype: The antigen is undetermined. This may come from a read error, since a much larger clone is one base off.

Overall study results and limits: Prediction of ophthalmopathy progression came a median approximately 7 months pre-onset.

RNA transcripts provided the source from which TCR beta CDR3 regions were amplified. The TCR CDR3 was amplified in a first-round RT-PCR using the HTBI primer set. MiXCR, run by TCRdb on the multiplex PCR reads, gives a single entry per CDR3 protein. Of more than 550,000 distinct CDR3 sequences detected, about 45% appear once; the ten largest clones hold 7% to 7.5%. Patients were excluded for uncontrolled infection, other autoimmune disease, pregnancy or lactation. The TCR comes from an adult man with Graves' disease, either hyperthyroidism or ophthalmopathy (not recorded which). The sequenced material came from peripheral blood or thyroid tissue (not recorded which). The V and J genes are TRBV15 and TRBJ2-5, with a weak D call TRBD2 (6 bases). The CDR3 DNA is TGTGCCACCAGCGGAGGGGAAACGGGGAGTTGGAAGACCCAGTACTTC. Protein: CATSGGETGSWKTQYF. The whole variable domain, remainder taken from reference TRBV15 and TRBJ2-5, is DAMVIQNPRYQVTQFGKPVTLSCSQTLNHNVMYWYQQKSSQAPKLLFHYYDKDFNNEADTPDNFQSRRPNTSFCFLDIRSPGLGDTAMYLCATSGGETGSWKTQYFGPGTRLLVL.